Listed here are 28 T cell receptor beta chains from one sample, sequenced in a study of T cells after yellow fever vaccination. TCRdb re-analysed the 5' RACE reads in MiXCR, keeping a single row per CDR3 protein. Of roughly 9,800 distinct CDR3 sequences listed, around 5% are singletons. The sample was PBMCs, either bulk or a sorted T-cell subset (CD4+, CD8+, memory, or dextramer-sorted; not recorded which), taken around 16 days after the first yellow fever vaccination. All receptors derive from a man between 18 and 35 years old who received the YFV17D yellow fever vaccine.

This clonotype was detected ten times or more. The CDR3 DNA follows: TGTGCCAGCAGTGTGGGACAGGGTATCTCTGGGGCCAACGTCCTGACTTTC. It yields the protein CASSVGQGISGANVLTF. The chain recombines TRBV6-1 with TRBJ2-6; 9 bases agree with TRBD1. Trimming at V came to 4 bases and at J to 0 bases, leaving 4 bases not matched to a gene. CDR1 is MNHNS and CDR2 is SASEGT in the germline V gene. This CDR3 is 17 amino acids long.

This clonotype came up many times. The rearrangement joins TRBV5-4 to TRBJ2-7; 8 bases fit TRBD2. Germline CDR1 reads SGHNT; CDR2 reads YYREEE (reference sequence). V dropped 4 bases and J dropped 0; count of bases not matched to a gene: 6. CDR3 length: 15 amino acids. CDR3 in DNA: TGTGCCAGCAGCCCCGGGGGGGTTAGCTCCTACGAGCAGTACTTC. Translating it yields CASSPGGVSSYEQYF. Filled out from reference TRBV5-4 and TRBJ2-7, the complete variable domain reads ETGVTQSPTHLIKTRGQQVTLRCSSQSGHNTVSWYQQALGQGPQFIFQYYREEENGRGNFPPRFSGLQFPNYSSELNVNALELDDSALYLCASSPGGVSSYEQYFGPGTRLTVT.

Relative to its sample, this clonotype is medium-sized. The chain uses TRBV7-2 and TRBJ2-2, with a tentative D call TRBD2 (5 bases). The CDR3 runs 14 residues. Germline CDR1 SGHTA, CDR2 FQGNSA. Trimming left V 1 base short and J 8 bases short, with 11 bases between. CDR3 loop: CASSLDSGFGELFF. The CDR3 bases are TGTGCCAGCAGCTTAGATTCGGGGTTTGGGGAGCTGTTTTTT.

This clonotype has more than one count but fewer than ten. The chain employs TRBV10-3 and TRBJ1-1; D ambiguous. The V and J ends lost 0 bases and 0 bases respectively, with 11 bases between them. The CDR3 is made up of 16 amino acids. Looked up from germline, CDR1 is ENHRY and CDR2 is SYGVKD. CDR3 DNA: TGTGCCATCAGTGAGTCGAGAACAGCCCTGAACACTGAAGCTTTCTTT. Translation: CAISESRTALNTEAFF.

This clonotype was seen at least ten times. V usage is TRBV20-1 and J usage is TRBJ1-6, with TRBD1 matching over 8 bases. CDR1 DFQATT and CDR2 SNEGSKA come from the germline V gene (reference sequence). V was clipped by 6 bases and J by 10 bases; unmatched bases: 8. The CDR3 is 13 residues long. The CDR3 DNA sequence: TGCAGTGCCCCCGACAGGGGACGGTCACCCCTCCACTTT. It translates to CSAPDRGRSPLHF.

This clonotype ranks as medium-sized. The chain is built from TRBV4-1 and TRBJ2-1; D unresolved. CDR1 and CDR2 (germline): MGHRA, YSYEKL. This CDR3 has 15 amino acids. V dropped 1 base and J dropped 7 bases, with 14 bases sitting between them. CDR3 in DNA: TGCGCCAGCAGCCAAGGGCTCCTCGGTACGAATGAGCAGTTCTTC. Translated: CASSQGLLGTNEQFF.

The V call is TRBV4-1, the J call TRBJ1-6; 7 bases map to TRBD1. CDR3 length: 14 residues. The V gene's germline CDR1 is MGHRA and CDR2 YSYEKL. Germline trimming cut 4 bases from V and 9 bases from J; bases unmatched to any gene: 6. CDR3 nucleotide sequence: TGCGCCAGCAGCCCCCCAGGGGGAGCTTCACCCCTCCACTTT. This codes for CASSPPGGASPLHF.

This clonotype appeared many times. The V gene is TRBV12-3 or TRBV12-4, the J gene TRBJ1-1; D may be TRBD1 (6 bases). The CDR3 length is 13 residues. V was shortened by 5 bases and J by 5 bases, with 12 bases between the two germline ends. CDR3 DNA sequence: TGTGCCAGCAGTCTACAGGGTTTGACTGAAGCTTTCTTT. This translates into CASSLQGLTEAFF.

In its sample, this clonotype was seen many times. In DNA, the CDR3 is TGCGCCAGCAGCTTGATTGGCGGGAACCAAGAGACCCAGTACTTC. This gives the protein CASSLIGGNQETQYF. This chain connects TRBV5-1 to TRBJ2-5; a weak D match, TRBD2 (6 bases). The CDR3 is 15 residues long. V dropped 1 base and J dropped 0 bases, with 10 bases sitting between them. The germline gives CDR1 SGHRS, CDR2 YFSETQ.

This clonotype has a count of ten or more. The gene calls are TRBV7-2 and TRBJ2-1; no firm D call. The CDR3 consists of 16 residues. V shed 3 bases and J shed 4 bases, with 16 bases lying between them. Germline CDR1 reads SGHTA; CDR2 reads FQGNSA. In DNA, the CDR3 is TGTGCCAGCAGCTTGTTTCCCGGTACAGTATACAATGAGCAGTTCTTC. Amino acid sequence: CASSLFPGTVYNEQFF. Complete variable domain (other parts from reference TRBV7-2 and TRBJ2-1): GAGVSQSPSNKVTEKGKDVELRCDPISGHTALYWYRQSLGQGLEFLIYFQGNSAPDKSGLPSDRFSAERTGGSVSTLTIQRTQQEDSAVYLCASSLFPGTVYNEQFFGPGTRLTVL.

This clonotype was detected ten times or more. J is TRBJ1-1 and V is TRBV7-9; D is possibly TRBD1 (5 bases). Germline V lookup: CDR1 SEHNR, CDR2 FQNEAQ (reference sequence). The ends were cut back, 5 bases at V and 1 base at J, with 11 bases in the middle. This CDR3 has 14 residues. Written as DNA, the CDR3 is TGTGCCAGCAGCGAGATCGGGGGGAACACTGAAGCTTTCTTT. Translated: CASSEIGGNTEAFF.

This clonotype rates as medium-sized. The genes are TRBV10-3 and TRBJ2-2, with 10 bases identical to TRBD1. The V gene end was trimmed by 5 bases and the J gene end by 7 bases; junction bases not matched to a gene: 10. Per the germline V gene, CDR1 is ENHRY and CDR2 is SYGVKD. The CDR3 totals 16 residues. The CDR3 coding sequence is TGTGCCATCAGTTCCGGCCCGGGACAGGGGATCGGGGAGCTGTTTTTT. This encodes CAISSGPGQGIGELFF.

The table lists this clonotype with many counts. The chain links TRBV6-5 to TRBJ1-2; 7 bases agree with TRBD1. Per germline, CDR1 MNHEY and CDR2 SVGAGI. V lost 2 bases to trimming and J lost 8 bases; unmatched junction nucleotides: 5. This CDR3 is built from 13 residues. The CDR3 region is CASSYANRGGYTF. The CDR3 nucleotides are TGTGCCAGCAGTTACGCCAACAGGGGCGGCTACACCTTC.

This clonotype was counted many times. The chain recombines TRBV5-1 with TRBJ2-1, with D tentatively TRBD1 (6 bases). The V gene lost 1 base and the J gene lost 8 bases, with 22 bases spanning the gap. This CDR3 spans 17 amino acids. Germline V CDR1 and CDR2: SGHRS, YFSETQ. The CDR3 DNA reads as TGCGCCAGCAGCTTGATAACGACCGGGACAATGTACGATGAGCAGTTCTTC. This gives the protein CASSLITTGTMYDEQFF.

This clonotype is deemed medium-sized (0.01 to 0.1%). V usage is TRBV29-1 and J usage is TRBJ1-2, with D uncertain. V lost 4 bases to trimming and J lost 8 bases, with 17 bases between them. From germline, CDR1 is SQVTM and CDR2 ANQGSEA. The CDR3 contains 13 residues. In DNA form, the CDR3 reads TGCAGCGTTGGAGGCGGGGTAAAGTGGGGCTACACCTTC. Its protein product is CSVGGGVKWGYTF.

Worth noting for this clonotype: A much larger clonotype is one base distant, so this may be a read error. This rearrangement joins TRBV29-1 to TRBJ2-7, with 7 bases that match TRBD1. The CDR3 is 12 amino acids. Germline assignment: CDR1 SQVTM and CDR2 ANQGSEA. After removal of 6 bases from V and 6 bases from J, the junction contained 8 bases not matched to a gene. CDR3 in DNA: TGCAGCGTAGTCCGGGACAGCGCCGAGCAGTACTTC. Protein product: CSVVRDSAEQYF.

V usage is TRBV20-1 and J usage is TRBJ2-2, with 8 bases fitting TRBD2. The V gene's germline CDR1 is DFQATT and CDR2 SNEGSKA (reference sequence). The CDR3 is made up of 12 amino acids. The CDR3 spells CLALAGTGELFF. In nucleotides, the CDR3 is TGCCTAGCCCTAGCGGGCACCGGGGAGCTGTTTTTT.

By share of the sample, this clonotype is medium-sized. The chain combines TRBV5-1 with TRBJ2-4; no definite D call. Germline CDR1 SGHRS, CDR2 YFSETQ. V lost 0 bases and J 8 bases, leaving 6 bases between the germline ends. The CDR3 loop spans 12 amino acids. CDR3 sequence: CASSLVGDIQYF. DNA of the CDR3: TGCGCCAGCAGCTTGGTGGGCGACATTCAGTACTTC.

In this sample, this clonotype turned up many times. This chain connects TRBV28 to TRBJ1-2; maybe TRBD1 (6 bases). Germline V CDR1 and CDR2: MDHEN, SYDVKM. Trimming removed 6 bases from V and 7 bases from J, with 12 bases in between. The CDR3 totals 12 residues. For the CDR3, the DNA is TGTGCCAGCAGGATCGGGACATCTGGCTACACCTTC. Translation: CASRIGTSGYTF.

This clonotype was seen ten or more times. The rearrangement joins TRBV7-2 to TRBJ2-3; TRBD2 matches 10 bases. The CDR3 totals 19 residues. In germline, CDR1 is SGHTA, CDR2 FQGNSA. V lost 8 bases, J lost 0 bases, and 17 bases stayed unmatched. CDR3 amino acids: CASSTPGTAGGTSTDTQYF. The CDR3 nucleotides read TGTGCCAGCTCCACCCCCGGGACAGCGGGGGGGACTAGCACAGATACGCAGTATTTT.

Note on this clonotype: One end of the junction varies from germline; a read error may be responsible. The rearrangement joins TRBV24-1 to TRBJ2-3; 8 bases map to TRBD2. Per the germline V gene, CDR1 is KGHDR and CDR2 is SFDVKD. This CDR3 has 16 residues. CDR3 sequence (DNA): TGCGCCACCAGTTCCGGGACTAGTGGGTTCGCCGATACGCACTATTTT. It yields the protein CATSSGTSGFADTHYF.

Of note for this clonotype: A much larger clone differs by one base, so this may be a read error. This chain connects TRBV7-2 to TRBJ1-5; no definite D call. CDR3 length equals 12 residues. The V end was cut by 9 bases, the J end by 6 bases, with 12 bases between. Germline CDR1 reads SGHTA; CDR2 reads FQGNSA. In DNA, the CDR3 is TGTGCCAGAAGCACCTACTTTCAGCCCCAGCATTTT. This sequence encodes CARSTYFQPQHF.

This clonotype was seen many times. The gene calls are TRBV18 and TRBJ2-1, with a tentative D call TRBD2 (6 bases). The germline CDR1 and CDR2 sequences are KGHSH and LQKENI. CDR3 length: 14 residues. V lost 3 bases to trimming and J lost 7 bases, with 13 bases between them. The CDR3 sequence: CASSPPGGRNEQFF. CDR3 in DNA: TGTGCCAGCTCACCTCCCGGGGGAAGGAATGAGCAGTTCTTC.

This clonotype was recorded at least ten times. The V call is TRBV5-1, the J call TRBJ2-1, with 13 bases lining up with TRBD2. This CDR3 contains 18 residues. CDR1 and CDR2 from the germline V gene are SGHRS and YFSETQ. The trim removed 0 bases at V and 1 base at J, leaving 4 bases unmatched. Here the CDR3 DNA reads TGCGCCAGCAGCTTGGTACTAGCGGGGGGGCGATCCTACAATGAGCAGTTCTTC. Its protein product is CASSLVLAGGRSYNEQFF.

This clonotype was counted ten times or more. For the CDR3, the DNA is TGTGCCAGCAGCTTAGATATCGGACAGGTCCAGCATTTT. It is translated as CASSLDIGQVQHF. The V gene is TRBV11-2, the J gene TRBJ1-5; TRBD1 agrees at 7 bases. Germline trimming cut 0 bases from V and 12 bases from J; bases unmatched to any gene: 5. The CDR3 has 13 amino acids. CDR1 SGHAT and CDR2 FQNNGV come from the germline V gene. Using reference TRBV11-2 and TRBJ1-5 for the parts outside the CDR3, the full variable domain is EAGVAQSPRYKIIEKRQSVAFWCNPISGHATLYWYQQILGQGPKLLIQFQNNGVVDDSQLPKDRFSAERLKGVDSTLKIQPAKLEDSAVYLCASSLDIGQVQHFGDGTRLSIL.

Many counts were recorded for this clonotype. The chain couples TRBV5-1 to TRBJ2-3, with 10 bases lining up with TRBD2. The J segment lost 3 bases and the V segment lost 2 bases, leaving 12 bases of the junction unmatched. CDR3 length: 18 amino acids. Germline CDR1 SGHRS, CDR2 YFSETQ. The CDR3 region has the DNA TGCGCCAGCAGCTTAGGATTCGGAGCGGGGGGGCCAACAGATACGCAGTATTTT. It translates to CASSLGFGAGGPTDTQYF.

This clonotype was detected ten times or more. The chain links TRBV10-1 to TRBJ2-5; tentative D call: TRBD1 (6 bases). The V gene's germline CDR1 is WNHNN and CDR2 SYGVQD (reference sequence). V was clipped by 4 bases and J by 3 bases, with 9 bases between them. The CDR3 loop spans 13 amino acids. The CDR3 is CASSGGREETQYF. For the CDR3, the DNA is TGCGCCAGCAGTGGGGGGCGCGAAGAGACCCAGTACTTC.

In its sample, this clonotype was seen many times. The J gene is TRBJ2-3, the V gene TRBV20-1, with 9 bases lining up with TRBD1. The CDR3 extends over 16 amino acids. Per the germline V gene, CDR1 is DFQATT and CDR2 is SNEGSKA (reference sequence). With V trimmed by 4 bases and J by 2 bases, 10 bases remained unmatched. CDR3 coding DNA: TGCAGTGCTAAACGAACAGGGGGCGGGCTCACAGATACGCAGTATTTT. This translates into CSAKRTGGGLTDTQYF.